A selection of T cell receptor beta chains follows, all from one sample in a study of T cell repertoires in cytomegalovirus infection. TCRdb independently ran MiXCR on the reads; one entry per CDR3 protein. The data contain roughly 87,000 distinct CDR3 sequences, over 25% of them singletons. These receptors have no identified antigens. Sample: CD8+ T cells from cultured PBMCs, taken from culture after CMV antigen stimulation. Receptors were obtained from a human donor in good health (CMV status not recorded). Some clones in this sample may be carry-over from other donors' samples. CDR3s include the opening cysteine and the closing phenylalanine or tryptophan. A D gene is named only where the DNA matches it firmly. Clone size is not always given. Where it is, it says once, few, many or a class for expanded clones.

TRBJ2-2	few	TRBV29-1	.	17	TGCAGCGTTGAAGCCCGGGGGACCCAGGCCGTCACCGGGGAGCTGTTTTTT	CSVEARGTQAVTGELFF
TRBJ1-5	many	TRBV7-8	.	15	TGTGCCAGCAGCTTATGGGGGGAAGCAGTTCAGCCCCAGCATTTT	CASSLWGEAVQPQHF
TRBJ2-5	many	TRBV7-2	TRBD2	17	TGTGCCAGCAGCTTAGAGTTACTAGCGGGGGGCCAAGAGACCCAGTACTTC	CASSLELLAGGQETQYF
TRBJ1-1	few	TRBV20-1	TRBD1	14	TGCAGTGCTAGTCCCCTAATGGACAGGAATGAAGCTTTCTTT	CSASPLMDRNEAFF
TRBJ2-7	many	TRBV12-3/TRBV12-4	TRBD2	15	TGTGCCAGCAGACCTAGCGGGGGGCTACTCTACGAGCAGTACTTC	CASRPSGGLLYEQYF
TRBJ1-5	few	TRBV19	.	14	TGTGCCAGTACCCCAGGGTTGAGCAATCAGCCCCAGCATTTT	CASTPGLSNQPQHF
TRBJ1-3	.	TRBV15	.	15	TGTGCCACCAGCACCGGAAGGGAAGCTGGAAACACCATATATTTT	CATSTGREAGNTIYF
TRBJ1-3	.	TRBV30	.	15	TGTGCCTGGAGTGGGGACCTACCACCTGGAAACACCATATATTTT	CAWSGDLPPGNTIYF
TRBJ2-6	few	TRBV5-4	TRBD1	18	TGTGCCAGCAGCTCCAGGAGAGGGGGCGCCTCTGGGGCCAACGTCCTGACTTTC	CASSSRRGGASGANVLTF
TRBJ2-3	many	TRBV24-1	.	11	TGTGCCACCAGCCTCGGGGGTACGCAGTATTTT	CATSLGGTQYF
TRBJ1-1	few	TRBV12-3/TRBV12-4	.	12	TGTGCCAGCAGTCCAGGGGCCTTTGAAGCTTTCTTT	CASSPGAFEAFF
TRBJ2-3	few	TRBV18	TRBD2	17	TGTGCCAGCTCACCACTTCGGTCGGGGGGAAGCACAGATACGCAGTATTTT	CASSPLRSGGSTDTQYF
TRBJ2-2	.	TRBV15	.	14	TGTGCCACCAGCCCAGGCCAGAACACCGGGGAGCTGTTTTTT	CATSPGQNTGELFF
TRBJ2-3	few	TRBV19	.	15	TGTGCCAGTAGTACCACAGGGAGCGGCACAGATACGCAGTATTTT	CASSTTGSGTDTQYF
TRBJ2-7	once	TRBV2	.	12	TGTGCCAGGGGGGACGGGGGGCTTGAGCAGTACTTC	CARGDGGLEQYF
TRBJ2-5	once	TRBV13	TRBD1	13	TGTGCCAGCAGCTGGGACAGCGATGAGACCCAGTACTTC	CASSWDSDETQYF
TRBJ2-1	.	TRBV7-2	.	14	TGTGCCAGCAGCTTAGAACGTCGCTACAATGAGCAGTTCTTC	CASSLERRYNEQFF
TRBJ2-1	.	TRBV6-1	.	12	TGTGCCAGCAGGACAGACAGCAATGAGCAGTTCTTC	CASRTDSNEQFF
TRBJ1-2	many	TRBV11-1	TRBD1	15	TGTGCCAGCAGCCCAGGACAGGGGGCCGGCTATGGCTACACCTTC	CASSPGQGAGYGYTF
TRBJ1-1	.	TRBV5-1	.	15	TGCGCCAGCAGCTATCAAGGGGGGGCGAAAGGTGAAGCTTTCTTT	CASSYQGGAKGEAFF
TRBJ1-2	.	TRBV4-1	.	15	TGCGCCAGCAGCCCACGGGACACGGCCTTCTATGGCTACACCTTC	CASSPRDTAFYGYTF
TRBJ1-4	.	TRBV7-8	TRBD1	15	TGTGCCAGCAGCGCGAAGGACAGGGCAAGAGAAAAACTGTTTTTT	CASSAKDRAREKLFF
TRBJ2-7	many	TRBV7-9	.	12	TGTGCCACCACTGAGAGGAGGGGCGAGCAGTACTTC	CATTERRGEQYF
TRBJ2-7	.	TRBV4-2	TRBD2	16	TGTGCCAGCAGCCAAGCCGCTGGACTAGCGGTGGGCGAGCAGTACTTC	CASSQAAGLAVGEQYF
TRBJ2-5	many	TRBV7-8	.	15	TGTGCCAGCAGCTTAGCGGGGATGATGGGCGAGACCCAGTACTTC	CASSLAGMMGETQYF
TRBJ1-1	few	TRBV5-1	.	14	TGCGCCAGCAGCTTGGTTCCCCGGGGCACTGAAGCTTTCTTT	CASSLVPRGTEAFF
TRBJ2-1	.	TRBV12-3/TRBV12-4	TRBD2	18	TGTGCCAGCAGCCCGGGACTAGCGGGGACCCAATCCTACAATGAGCAGTTCTTC	CASSPGLAGTQSYNEQFF
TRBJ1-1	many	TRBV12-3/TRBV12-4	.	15	TGTGCCAGCAGTTTCGAGGCCCCTGGGAACACTGAAGCTTTCTTT	CASSFEAPGNTEAFF
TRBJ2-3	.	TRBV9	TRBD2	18	TGTGCCAGCAGCTTGGCGCGGGGACTAGCGGGGGGGCCAGATACGCAGTATTTT	CASSLARGLAGGPDTQYF
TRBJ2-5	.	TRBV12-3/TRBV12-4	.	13	TGTGCCAGCAGTTTAACGGCCGGAGAGACCCAGTACTTC	CASSLTAGETQYF
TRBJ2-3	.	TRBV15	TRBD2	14	TGTGCCACTCTCAGCGGGGGGGCCGCAGATACGCAGTATTTT	CATLSGGAADTQYF
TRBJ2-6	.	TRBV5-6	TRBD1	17	TGTGCCAGCAGCTTGCAGGGGGCGCGGTCTGGGGCCAACGTCCTGACTTTC	CASSLQGARSGANVLTF
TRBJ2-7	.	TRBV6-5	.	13	TGTGCCAGCAGTTGGACAGACAACTACGAGCAGTACTTC	CASSWTDNYEQYF
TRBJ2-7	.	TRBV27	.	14	TGTGCCAGCAGTCCGACCGTGAGCTCCTACGAGCAGTACTTC	CASSPTVSSYEQYF
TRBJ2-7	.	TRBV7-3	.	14	TGTGCCAGCAGCTTAGTTTCCGCAGCCAACGAGCAGTACTTC	CASSLVSAANEQYF
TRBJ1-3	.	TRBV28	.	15	TGTGTCACCCTCCCGCCGGGGTTGAAGGGAAACACCATATATTTT	CVTLPPGLKGNTIYF
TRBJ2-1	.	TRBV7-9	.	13	TGTGCCAGCTTGGGGCCAGGGGGGAATGAGCAGTTCTTC	CASLGPGGNEQFF
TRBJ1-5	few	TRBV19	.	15	TGTGCCAGTAGTATAGCCAATGCGGGCAATCAGCCCCAGCATTTT	CASSIANAGNQPQHF
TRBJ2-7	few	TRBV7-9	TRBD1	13	TGTGCCAGCGAACCCGGGACAGGGGGGGAGCAGTACTTC	CASEPGTGGEQYF
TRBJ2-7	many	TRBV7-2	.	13	TGTGCCAGCAGCCCATCTCCCGCTTACGAGCAGTACTTC	CASSPSPAYEQYF
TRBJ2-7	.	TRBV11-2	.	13	TGTGCCAGCAGCACAACAGGGGGGGACGAGCAGTACTTC	CASSTTGGDEQYF
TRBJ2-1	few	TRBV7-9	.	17	TGTGCCAGCAGCTCGAGACGGACAGCTAGCTCCTACAATGAGCAGTTCTTC	CASSSRRTASSYNEQFF
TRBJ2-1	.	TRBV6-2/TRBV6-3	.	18	TGTGCCAGCAGTTATCCGATAGGTGGGAGAGCCGGTTACAATGAGCAGTTCTTC	CASSYPIGGRAGYNEQFF
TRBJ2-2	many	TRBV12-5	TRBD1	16	TGTGCTAGTGGCCTACTCGACAGGGTTCGCCCCGGGGAGCTGTTTTTT	CASGLLDRVRPGELFF
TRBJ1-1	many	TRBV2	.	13	TGTGCCCGTACAGGGAACAGGAACACTGAAGCTTTCTTT	CARTGNRNTEAFF
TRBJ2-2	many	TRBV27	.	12	TGTGCCAGCAGTTTGGGACCCGGGGAGCTGTTTTTT	CASSLGPGELFF
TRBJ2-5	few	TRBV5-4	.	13	TGTGCCAGCAGCCAGGGACGAGAAGAGACCCAGTACTTC	CASSQGREETQYF
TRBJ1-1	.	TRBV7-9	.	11	TGTGCCAGCAGCGTTACAGGGGAAGCTTTCTTT	CASSVTGEAFF
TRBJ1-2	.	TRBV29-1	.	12	TGCAGCGTTGAAACTCTCAGCTATGGCTACACCTTC	CSVETLSYGYTF
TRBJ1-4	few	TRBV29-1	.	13	TGCAGCGTTGTAGCGGGGGGGAATGAAAAACTGTTTTTT	CSVVAGGNEKLFF